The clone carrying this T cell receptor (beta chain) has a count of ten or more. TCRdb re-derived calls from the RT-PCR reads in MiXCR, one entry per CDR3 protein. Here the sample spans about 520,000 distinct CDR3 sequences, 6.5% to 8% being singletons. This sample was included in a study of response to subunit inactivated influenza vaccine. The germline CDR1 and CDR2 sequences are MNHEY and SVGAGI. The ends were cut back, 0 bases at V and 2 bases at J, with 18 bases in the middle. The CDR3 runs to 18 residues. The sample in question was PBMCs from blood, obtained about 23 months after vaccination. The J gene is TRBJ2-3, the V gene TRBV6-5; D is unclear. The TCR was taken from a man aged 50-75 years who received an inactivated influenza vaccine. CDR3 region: CASSYSMDPVGFTDTQYF. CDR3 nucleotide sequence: TGTGCCAGCAGTTACTCGATGGATCCGGTCGGGTTCACAGATACGCAGTATTTT.